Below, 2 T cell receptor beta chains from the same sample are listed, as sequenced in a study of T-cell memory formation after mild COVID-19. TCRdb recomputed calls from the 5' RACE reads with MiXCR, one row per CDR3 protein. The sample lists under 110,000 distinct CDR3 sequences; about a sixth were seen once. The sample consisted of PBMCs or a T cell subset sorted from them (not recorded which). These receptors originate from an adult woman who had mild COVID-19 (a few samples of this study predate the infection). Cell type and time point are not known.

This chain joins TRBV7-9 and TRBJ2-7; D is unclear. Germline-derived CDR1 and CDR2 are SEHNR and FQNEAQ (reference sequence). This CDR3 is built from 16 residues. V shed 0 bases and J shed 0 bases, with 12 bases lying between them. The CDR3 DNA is TGTGCCAGCAGCTTAGCGGCAGGTTCCAGCTCCTACGAGCAGTACTTC. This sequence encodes CASSLAAGSSSYEQYF.

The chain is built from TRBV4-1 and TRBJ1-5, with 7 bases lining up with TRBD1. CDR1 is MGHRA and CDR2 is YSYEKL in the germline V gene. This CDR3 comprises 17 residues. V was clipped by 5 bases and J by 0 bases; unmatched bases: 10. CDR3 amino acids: CASSYGDSPYSNQPQHF. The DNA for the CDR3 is TGCGCCAGCAGCTACGGGGACAGCCCGTATAGCAATCAGCCCCAGCATTTT.